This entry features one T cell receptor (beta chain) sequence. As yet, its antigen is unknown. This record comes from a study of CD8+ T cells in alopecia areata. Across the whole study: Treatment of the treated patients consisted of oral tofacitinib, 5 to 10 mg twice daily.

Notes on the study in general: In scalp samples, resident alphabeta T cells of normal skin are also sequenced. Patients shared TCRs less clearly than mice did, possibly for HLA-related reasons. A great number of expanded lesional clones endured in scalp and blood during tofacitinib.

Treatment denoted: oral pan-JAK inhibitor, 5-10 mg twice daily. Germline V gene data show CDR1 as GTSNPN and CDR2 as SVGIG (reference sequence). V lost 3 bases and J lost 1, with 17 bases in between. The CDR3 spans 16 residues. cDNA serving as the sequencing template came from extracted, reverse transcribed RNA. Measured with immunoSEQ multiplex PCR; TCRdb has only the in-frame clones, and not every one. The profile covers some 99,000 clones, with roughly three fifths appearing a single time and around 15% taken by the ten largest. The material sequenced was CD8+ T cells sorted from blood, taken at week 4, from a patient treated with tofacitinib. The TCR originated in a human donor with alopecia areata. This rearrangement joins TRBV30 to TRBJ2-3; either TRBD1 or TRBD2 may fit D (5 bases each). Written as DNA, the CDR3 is TGTGCCTGGAGAAGGGACCCACCGGCTCGCACAGATACGCAGTATTTT. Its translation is CAWRRDPPARTDTQYF.